These 10 T cell receptor beta chains share one sample of origin, sequenced in a study of blood T cell repertoires in COVID-19. Sequencing was performed with immunoSEQ multiplex PCR; in TCRdb, only in-frame clones are kept and a portion is missing. Of 89,000 or so clones in the sample, roughly nine tenths were seen once. Specimen: peripheral blood. The receptors originated from a man aged 50-59 years with COVID-19, enrolled during active disease.

The chain couples TRBV18 to TRBJ2-1, with a tentative D call TRBD1 (5 bases). The CDR3 contains 14 residues. In germline, CDR1 is KGHSH, CDR2 LQKENI. V was cut by 3 bases and J by 5 bases, with 11 bases left in between. The CDR3 region is CASSPGRVDNEQFF. DNA for the CDR3: TGTGCCAGCTCACCGGGCAGGGTGGACAATGAGCAGTTCTTC.

The V and J genes are TRBV2 and TRBJ1-2; the D gene is possibly TRBD1 (5 bases). The CDR3 runs 13 residues. Between the trimmed V and J ends, which lost 1 base and 8 bases, there was a span of 11 bases. Germline loops: CDR1 SNHLY, CDR2 FYNNEI. For the CDR3, the DNA is TGTGCCAGCAGTGAAGGTGCAGGGCGAGGCTACACCTTC. Its translation is CASSEGAGRGYTF.

This chain links TRBV6-5 with TRBJ1-6; no firm D call. The V gene's germline CDR1 is MNHEY and CDR2 SVGAGI. Deletions cut 0 bases from V and 7 bases from J, with 13 bases between. There are 16 residues in the CDR3. CDR3: CASSYSGTALNSPLHF. CDR3 nucleotides: TGTGCCAGCAGTTACTCAGGAACAGCTCTCAATTCACCCCTCCACTTT.

V is TRBV6-5 and J is TRBJ2-7; possibly TRBD1 for D (6 bases). In germline, CDR1 is MNHEY, CDR2 SVGAGI. This CDR3 contains 10 residues. Trimming removed 8 bases at V and 4 bases at J, with 6 bases between. The CDR3: CASDRYEQYF. The DNA for the CDR3 is TGTGCCAGCGACAGGTACGAGCAGTACTTC.

This sequence joins TRBV7-9 and TRBJ1-2, with D unresolved. The V gene's germline CDR1 is SEHNR and CDR2 FQNEAQ (reference sequence). Trimming shortened V by 3 bases and J by 10 bases, and 12 bases separated the two germline ends. This CDR3 region has 12 residues. CDR3 DNA sequence: TGTGCCAGCAGCTTCGGTCCAGGTAACTACACCTTC. As protein: CASSFGPGNYTF.

The J gene is TRBJ2-2, the V gene TRBV11-3; TRBD2 agrees at 10 bases. The CDR3 extends over 18 amino acids. The V segment lost 3 bases and the J segment 2 bases; nucleotides outside the gene matches: 9. The germline CDR1 and CDR2 sequences are SGHNT and YENEEA. CDR3 loop: CASSFPISGGENTGELFF. CDR3 DNA: TGTGCCAGCAGCTTCCCAATCAGCGGGGGGGAAAACACCGGGGAGCTGTTTTTT.

V gene TRBV5-4 combines with J gene TRBJ2-5; 12 nucleotides line up with TRBD2. After removal of 2 bases from V and 3 bases from J, the junction contained 2 bases not matched to a gene. CDR1 is SGHNT, CDR2 YYREEE, per germline (reference sequence). The CDR3 extends over 15 amino acids. CDR3 nucleotides: TGTGCCAGCAGCTTACGACTAGCGGGGGAAGAGACCCAGTACTTC. Protein product: CASSLRLAGEETQYF. Combining the CDR3 with reference TRBV5-4 and TRBJ2-5 gives the whole variable domain ETGVTQSPTHLIKTRGQQVTLRCSSQSGHNTVSWYQQALGQGPQFIFQYYREEENGRGNFPPRFSGLQFPNYSSELNVNALELDDSALYLCASSLRLAGEETQYFGPGTRLLVL.

This clone showed up just once. This chain uses TRBV10-3 with TRBJ2-5, with D possibly being TRBD2 (6 bases). Germline V gene data show CDR1 as ENHRY and CDR2 as SYGVKD. Trimming shortened V by 0 bases and J by 5 bases, and 7 bases separated the two germline ends. The CDR3 is made up of 13 amino acids. This CDR3 is CAISESGGETQYF. In DNA form, the CDR3 reads TGTGCCATCAGTGAGTCAGGAGGGGAGACCCAGTACTTC.

The chain is built from TRBV5-1 and TRBJ2-5; no reliable D call. This CDR3 is built from 12 residues. Germline V gene data show CDR1 as SGHRS and CDR2 as YFSETQ. Trimming stripped 2 bases from V and 5 bases from J, with 7 bases between. This chain's CDR3 is CASSLASETQYF. DNA of the CDR3: TGCGCCAGCAGCTTAGCGTCGGAGACCCAGTACTTC.

This clone was seen a few times. The chain employs TRBV7-2 and TRBJ2-7; 9 bases fit TRBD2. Trimming cost V 5 bases and J 1 base; bases outside gene matches: 3. CDR3 length: 14 residues. Germline CDR1 SGHTA, CDR2 FQGNSA. CDR3 residues: CASSLSGGSYEQYF. The CDR3 region has the DNA TGTGCCAGCAGCCTTAGCGGGGGATCCTACGAGCAGTACTTC.